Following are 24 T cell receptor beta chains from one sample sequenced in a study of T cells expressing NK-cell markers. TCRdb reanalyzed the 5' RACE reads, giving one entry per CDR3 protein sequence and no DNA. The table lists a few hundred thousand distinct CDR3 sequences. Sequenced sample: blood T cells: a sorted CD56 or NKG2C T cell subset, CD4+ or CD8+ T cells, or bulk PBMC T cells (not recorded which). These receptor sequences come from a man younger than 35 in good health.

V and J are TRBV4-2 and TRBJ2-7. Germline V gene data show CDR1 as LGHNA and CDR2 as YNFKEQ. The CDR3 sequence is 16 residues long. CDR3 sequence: CASSQDGSWSSYEQYF.

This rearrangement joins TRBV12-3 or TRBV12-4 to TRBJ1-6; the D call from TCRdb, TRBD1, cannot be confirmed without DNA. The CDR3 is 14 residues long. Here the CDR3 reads CASRETGDNSPLHF.

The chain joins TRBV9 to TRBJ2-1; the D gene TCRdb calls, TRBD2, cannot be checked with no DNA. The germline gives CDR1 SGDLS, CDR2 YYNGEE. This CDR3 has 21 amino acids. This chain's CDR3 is CASSVSSGRRETSISYNEQFF. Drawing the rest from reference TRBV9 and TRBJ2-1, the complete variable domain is DSGVTQTPKHLITATGQRVTLRCSPRSGDLSVYWYQQSLDQGLQFLIQYYNGEERAKGNILERFSAQQFPDLHSELNLSSLELGDSALYFCASSVSSGRRETSISYNEQFFGPGTRLTVL.

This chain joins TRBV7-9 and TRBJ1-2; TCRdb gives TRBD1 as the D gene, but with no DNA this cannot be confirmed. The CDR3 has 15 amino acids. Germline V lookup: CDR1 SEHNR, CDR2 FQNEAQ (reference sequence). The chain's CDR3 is CASSSSDRGLGGYTF. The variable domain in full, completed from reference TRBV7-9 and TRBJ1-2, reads DTGVSQNPRHKITKRGQNVTFRCDPISEHNRLYWYRQTLGQGPEFLTYFQNEAQLEKSRLLSDRFSAERPKGSFSTLEIQRTEQGDSAMYLCASSSSDRGLGGYTFGSGTRLTVV.

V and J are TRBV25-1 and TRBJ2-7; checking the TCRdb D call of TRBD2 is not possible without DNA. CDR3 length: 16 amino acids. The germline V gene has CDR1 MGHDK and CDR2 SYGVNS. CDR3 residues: CASSDSAEAWPYEQYF.

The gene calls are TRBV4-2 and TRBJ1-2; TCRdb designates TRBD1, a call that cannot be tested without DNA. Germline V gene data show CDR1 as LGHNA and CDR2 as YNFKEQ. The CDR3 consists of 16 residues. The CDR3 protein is CASSQGGTGGVYGYTF.

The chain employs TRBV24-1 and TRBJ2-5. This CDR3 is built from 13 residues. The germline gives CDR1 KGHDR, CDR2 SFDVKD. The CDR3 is CATSYKMQETQYF.

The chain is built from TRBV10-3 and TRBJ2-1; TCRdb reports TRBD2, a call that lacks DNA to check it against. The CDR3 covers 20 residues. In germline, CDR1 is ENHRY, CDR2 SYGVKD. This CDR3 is CAISTSQGTSPGSSYNEQFF.

The CDR3: CASSQDLLGGQPEETQYF. The chain uses TRBV4-3 and TRBJ2-5; TCRdb selects TRBD2, and the lack of DNA leaves this call unchecked. Germline loops: CDR1 LGHNA, CDR2 YSLEER. The CDR3 covers 18 residues.

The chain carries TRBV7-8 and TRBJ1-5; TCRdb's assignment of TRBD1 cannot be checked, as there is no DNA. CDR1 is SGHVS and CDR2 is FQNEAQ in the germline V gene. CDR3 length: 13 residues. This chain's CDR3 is CASSPPLSQPQHF.

The CDR3 region is CASSLLSLGKQFF. J is TRBJ2-1 and V is TRBV5-4. Germline CDR1 SGHNT, CDR2 YYREEE (reference sequence). CDR3 length: 13 amino acids.

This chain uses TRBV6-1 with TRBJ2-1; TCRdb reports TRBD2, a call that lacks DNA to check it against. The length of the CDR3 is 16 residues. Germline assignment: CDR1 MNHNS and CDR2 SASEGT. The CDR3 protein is CASSTLTSGRGNEQFF.

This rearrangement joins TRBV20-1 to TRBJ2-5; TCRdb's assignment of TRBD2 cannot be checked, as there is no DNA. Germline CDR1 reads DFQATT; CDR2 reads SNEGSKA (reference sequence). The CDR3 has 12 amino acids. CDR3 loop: CSAGPLLETQYF.

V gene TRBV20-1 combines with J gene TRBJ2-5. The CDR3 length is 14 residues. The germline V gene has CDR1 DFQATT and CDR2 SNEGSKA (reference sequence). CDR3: CSARDPTGTETQYF.

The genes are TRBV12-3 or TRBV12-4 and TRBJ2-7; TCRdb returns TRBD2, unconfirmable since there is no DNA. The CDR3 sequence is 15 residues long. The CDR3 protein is CASSSGTSGIYEQYF.

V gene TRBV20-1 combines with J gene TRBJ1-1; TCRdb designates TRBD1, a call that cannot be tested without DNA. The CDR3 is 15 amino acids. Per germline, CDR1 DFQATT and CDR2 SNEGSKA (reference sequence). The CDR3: CSARDLGTGNTEAFF.

This chain's CDR3 is CASREGGTGELFF. The V and J genes are TRBV7-7 and TRBJ2-2; checking the TCRdb D call of TRBD1 is not possible without DNA. The CDR3 is 13 residues long. CDR1 and CDR2 from the germline V gene are SSHAT and FNYEAQ (reference sequence).

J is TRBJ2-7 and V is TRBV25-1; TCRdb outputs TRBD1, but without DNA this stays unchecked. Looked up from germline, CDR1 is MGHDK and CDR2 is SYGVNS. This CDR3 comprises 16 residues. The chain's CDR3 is CASSESPGQGIVKQYF.

The CDR3 protein is CASSLYLARSSYNEQFF. This sequence joins TRBV6-2 or TRBV6-3 and TRBJ2-1; TCRdb indicates TRBD2, and absent DNA this call remains unverified. CDR1 MNHEY and CDR2 SVGEGT come from the germline V gene. This CDR3 comprises 17 residues.

CDR3: CSASNREAYEQYF. The rearrangement joins TRBV20-1 to TRBJ2-7; the TCRdb call, TRBD1, lacks DNA for checking. The CDR3 is made up of 13 amino acids. Germline CDR1 and CDR2: DFQATT and SNEGSKA (reference sequence).

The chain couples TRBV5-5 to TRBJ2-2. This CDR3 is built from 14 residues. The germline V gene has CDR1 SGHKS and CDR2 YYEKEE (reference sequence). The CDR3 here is CASSLEVNTGELFF.

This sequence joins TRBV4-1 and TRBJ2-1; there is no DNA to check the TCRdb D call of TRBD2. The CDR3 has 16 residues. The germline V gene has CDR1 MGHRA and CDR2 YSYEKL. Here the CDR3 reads CASSQLTSGRIHEQFF.

This chain's CDR3 is CASSPGTGNSPLHF. The chain combines TRBV18 with TRBJ1-6; TCRdb lists TRBD1, though no DNA is available to test this call. The CDR3 covers 14 residues. Germline CDR1 KGHSH, CDR2 LQKENI.

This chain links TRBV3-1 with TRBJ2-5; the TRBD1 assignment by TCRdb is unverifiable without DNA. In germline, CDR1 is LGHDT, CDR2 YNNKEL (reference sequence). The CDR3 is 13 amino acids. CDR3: CASSLRDRGTQYF.